This is a list of T cell receptor beta chains from one sample in a study of blood T cell repertoires in COVID-19. Assay: immunoSEQ multiplex PCR; the TCRdb copy retains only in-frame clones and omits some. The sample contains 200,000 or so clones, just over 85% of which appear only once. The sample comprised PBMCs or T cells enriched from blood (not recorded which). The receptors were sampled from a middle-aged woman with acute COVID-19. Each CDR3 is given with its conserved first and last residue. D genes are given only for firm matches. The size entry is marked missing in some rows and otherwise reads once, few, many or a size class.

TRBJ2-7	few	TRBD2	TRBV4-1	TGCGCCAGCAGCCAAATCCGGGACTACTCCTACGAGCAGTACTTC	CASSQIRDYSYEQYF
TRBJ2-3	-	TRBD1	TRBV7-9	TGTGCCTCGGTGAGGGGGCAAAGCACAGATACGCAGTATTTT	CASVRGQSTDTQYF
TRBJ2-2	once	-	TRBV1	TGCACCAGCAGCCCCTGCCCGTCCAGCGGGAGGGAATCCGGGGAGCTGTTTTTT	CTSSPCPSSGRESGELFF
TRBJ1-1	-	-	TRBV5-1	TGCGCCAGCTCCAGACATGGGGAGGAGGAGACTGAAGCTTTCTTT	CASSRHGEEETEAFF
TRBJ2-1	-	TRBD2	TRBV6-6	TGTGCCAGCAGTACGGGACTAGCGGATGAGCAGTTCTTC	CASSTGLADEQFF
TRBJ1-6	-	TRBD1	TRBV3-1/TRBV3-2	TGTGCCAGCAGCTCTGGACAGGGCAGTTCACCCCTCCACTTT	CASSSGQGSSPLHF
TRBJ1-1	once	-	TRBV18	TGTGCCAGCTCACCCTCCCCCCCAGGGGCGAACACTGAAGCTTTCTTT	CASSPSPPGANTEAFF
TRBJ1-1	few	-	TRBV27	TGTGCCAGCAGACCGGGTTTGAGTACTGAAGCTTTCTTT	CASRPGLSTEAFF
TRBJ2-7	-	TRBD1	TRBV19	TGTGCCAGTAGTATGGCCGGGACAGTCCTCTACGAGCAGTACTTC	CASSMAGTVLYEQYF
TRBJ1-5	-	-	TRBV6-5	TGTGCCAGCACCGGGGAGGGTTCGCCCCAGCATTTT	CASTGEGSPQHF
TRBJ2-5	-	-	TRBV11-1	TGTGCCAGCAGCGTCGTGGGGCACCAAGAGACCCAGTACTTC	CASSVVGHQETQYF
TRBJ2-7	-	-	TRBV15	TGTGCCACCAGCAGAGATACGAGATACGAGCAGTACTTC	CATSRDTRYEQYF
TRBJ2-1	-	-	TRBV27	TGTGCCAGCAGGGCTCTAGAGATACACAATGAGCAGTTCTTC	CASRALEIHNEQFF
TRBJ1-1	-	TRBD1	TRBV7-8	TGTGCCAGCAGCCCCGGACAGGCGATTACTGAAGCTTTCTTT	CASSPGQAITEAFF
TRBJ2-5	-	TRBD2	TRBV28	TGTGCCAGCAGTAAATCGGGGACTAGCGGGAGTAACTTC	CASSKSGTSGSNF
TRBJ2-3	-	-	TRBV28	TGTGCCAGCAGTTTCTTACAGGACCACACTACGCAGTATTTT	CASSFLQDHTTQYF
TRBJ1-3	-	-	TRBV6-1	TGTGCCAGCAGTGAAGCAGTGCTGGCCGGAAACACCATATATTTT	CASSEAVLAGNTIYF
TRBJ2-2	-	-	TRBV27	TGTGCCAGCAGTTCCTCCCTCCGGTCCGGGGAGCTGTTTTTT	CASSSSLRSGELFF
TRBJ2-1	once	TRBD2	TRBV5-6	TGTGCCAGCAGCCCGGGACTAGCCATTGTAGATGAGCAGTTCTTC	CASSPGLAIVDEQFF
TRBJ2-3	-	TRBD2	TRBV10-3	TGTGCCATCAGTGCATTGCTAGCGGGAGCCCCAGATACGCAGTATTTT	CAISALLAGAPDTQYF
TRBJ2-2	-	TRBD1	TRBV11-2	TGTGCCAGCAGCTTAGACAGGGGGTCCGGGGAGCTGTTTTTT	CASSLDRGSGELFF
TRBJ2-1	-	TRBD2	TRBV7-2	TGTGCCAGCAGCTTAGTCGGCGGGAGGGCCACCAATGAGCAGTTCTTC	CASSLVGGRATNEQFF
TRBJ2-3	once	TRBD2	TRBV14	TGTGCCAGCAGCCAAGGGACTAGCGGCACAGATACGCAGTATTTT	CASSQGTSGTDTQYF
TRBJ2-7	-	-	TRBV28	TGTGCCAGCAGTTTATCTGAGGGTTCGGGTGGGGAGCAGTACTTC	CASSLSEGSGGEQYF
TRBJ1-5	-	TRBD1	TRBV7-8	TGTGCCAGCAGCTTAGCTCCGGGACAGGGGGTTCTGTTTCTCTCCATCAATCAGCCCCAGCATTTT	CASSLAPGQGVLFLSINQPQHF
TRBJ2-7	many	TRBD2	TRBV7-2	TGTGCCAGCAGCTCCGCCCTACTAGCGGAGAATTTGTACGAGCAGTACTTC	CASSSALLAENLYEQYF
TRBJ1-5	-	-	TRBV19	TGTGCCAGTAGTATAGATCCATCGGAGCCCCAGCATTTT	CASSIDPSEPQHF
TRBJ2-2	-	TRBD2	TRBV27	TGTGCCAGCAGTCCCACAAGCGGGAGGGCCACCGGGGAGCTGTTTTTT	CASSPTSGRATGELFF
TRBJ1-5	-	-	TRBV12-3/TRBV12-4	TGTGCCAGCAGAGGGACAAGCAATCAGCCCCAGCATTTT	CASRGTSNQPQHF
TRBJ2-7	-	-	TRBV9	TGTGCCAGCAGCGGTACAGGGACCTACGAGCAGTACTTC	CASSGTGTYEQYF
TRBJ1-4	-	TRBD1	TRBV15	TGTGCCACCAGCAGAGGGGACAGGGGGGAAAAACTGTTTTTT	CATSRGDRGEKLFF
TRBJ2-1	-	TRBD2	TRBV15	TGTGCCACCAGCAGAGATGCGATTAGCGGGAGGGCTCATGAGCAGTTCTTC	CATSRDAISGRAHEQFF
TRBJ2-7	-	TRBD1	TRBV2	TGTGCCAGCATGGGAAAGACAGGGAAATCCTACGAGCAGTACTTC	CASMGKTGKSYEQYF
TRBJ2-1	-	TRBD2	TRBV24-1	TGTGCCACCAGTGATTTGTTCGGGGGGGTCAATGAGCAGTTCTTC	CATSDLFGGVNEQFF
TRBJ2-7	-	-	TRBV5-4	TGTGCCAGCAGCGCCCTGGGGGGGCCCTACGAGCAGTACTTC	CASSALGGPYEQYF
TRBJ1-6	many	-	TRBV30	TGTGCCTGGGGCCAGGGGTATAATTCACCCCTCCACTTT	CAWGQGYNSPLHF
TRBJ2-1	-	-	TRBV3-1/TRBV3-2	TGTGCCAGCAGCGTACGGGGGGCAGGTGAGCAGTTCTTC	CASSVRGAGEQFF
TRBJ2-1	-	TRBD2	TRBV19	TGTGCCAGTAGTATGGGGGGACTAGCGGGGCGGTATTTAGAGCAGTTCTTC	CASSMGGLAGRYLEQFF
TRBJ1-2	-	-	TRBV19	TGTGCCAGTAGTATCGGAACCAGGTTATCTGTCTATGGCTACACCTTC	CASSIGTRLSVYGYTF
TRBJ2-5	-	-	TRBV29-1	TGCAGCGTTGAAAGTCTAGTGGAGACCCAGTACTTC	CSVESLVETQYF
TRBJ2-5	once	-	TRBV5-6	TGTGCCAGCAGCTTAGCGCACACTCGAGAGACCCAGTACTTC	CASSLAHTRETQYF